The 5 T cell receptor beta chains given below trace back to one sample, sequenced in a study of T cells in women clearing cervical HPV infection. The table came from immunoSEQ multiplex PCR; TCRdb's copy has only in-frame clones and leaves some out. This repertoire includes about 21,000 clones. The sample consisted of blood buffy coat. The source is a woman between 18 and 75 years old with a cervical HPV16 infection that either progressed to CIN3+ or cleared (not recorded which).

Regarding this clone: The read stops 3 residues short of the end of the CDR3; the missing end is completed from the germline J gene. This specimen includes other DNA sequences encoding the same CDR3. The rearrangement joins TRBV20-1 to TRBJ2-5; TRBD2 aligns across 10 bases. The CDR3 extends over 14 amino acids. Germline loops: CDR1 DFQATT, CDR2 SNEGSKA (reference sequence). The V segment lost 0 bases and the J segment 5 bases; nucleotides outside the gene matches: 3. CDR3 loop: CSARDPSGSETQYF. The DNA read from the CDR3 is TGCAGTGCTAGAGATCCTAGCGGGAGTGAGACC.

A word on this clone: From the germline J gene comes the end of the CDR3, since the read stops 3 residues before it. The genes are TRBV2 and TRBJ2-1; D remains unclear. V was cut by 5 bases and J by 9 bases, with 8 bases left in between. CDR1 SNHLY and CDR2 FYNNEI come from the germline V gene. The CDR3 contains 11 residues. Here the CDR3 reads CASSSSREQFF. The covered CDR3 bases are TGTGCCAGCAGTTCTAGTCGTGAG. The full variable domain, in which reference TRBV2 and TRBJ2-1 provide the parts outside the CDR3, is EPEVTQTPSHQVTQMGQEVILRCVPISNHLYFYWYRQILGQKVEFLVSFYNNEISEKSEIFDDQFSVERPDGSNFTLKIRSTKLEDSAMYFCASSSSREQFFGPGTRLTVL.

With regard to this clone: The sequenced fragment ends 3 residues before the CDR3 boundary, so the rest is inferred from the germline J gene. The chain is built from TRBV20-1 and TRBJ2-5; tentative D call: TRBD1 (6 bases). Trimming cost V 5 bases and J 5 bases, with 12 bases left between them. CDR3 length: 12 residues. Germline CDR1 reads DFQATT; CDR2 reads SNEGSKA (reference sequence). Partial CDR3 DNA: TGCAGTGCTGGGACATTGGGCGAGACC. Amino acids: CSAGTLGET. The CDR3, in full, reads CSAGTLGETQYF.

Concerning this clone itself: The read finishes 3 residues shy of the CDR3 end, and the germline J gene is used to complete it. The V call is TRBV5-1, the J call TRBJ2-3, with TRBD2 as a possible D gene (6 bases). This CDR3 region has 16 residues. CDR1 SGHRS and CDR2 YFSETQ come from the germline V gene. The CDR3 loop reads CASSPGGASVYVTQYF. The CDR3 DNA, read in part, is TGCGCCAGCTCCCCAGGAGGGGCTAGCGTCTATGTCACG.

As for this clone: The read gets to within 3 residues of the CDR3 end, and the germline J gene fills in the rest. J is TRBJ2-7 and V is TRBV19, with a tentative D call TRBD1 (6 bases). V was pared by 8 bases and J by 5 bases, with 19 bases between. The CDR3 loop spans 14 amino acids. From germline, CDR1 is LNHDA and CDR2 SQIVND (reference sequence). The sequenced CDR3 bases are TGTGCCAGTCGAGCCAGGGGCCAAGGGAACGAG. Protein: CASRARGQGNE. The CDR3, in full, reads CASRARGQGNEQYF.